This T cell receptor beta chain was sequenced in a study of T cell changes during pregnancy in multiple sclerosis. This clone was seen a few times. Generated by immunoSEQ multiplex PCR, the TCRdb table keeps only in-frame clones and is missing some. This table has tens of thousands of clones, just under 95% appearing once. In germline, CDR1 is SNHLY, CDR2 FYNNEI. The CDR3 consists of 11 residues. V lost 0 bases to trimming and J lost 11 bases, with 8 bases between them. The input for sequencing was peripheral blood, taken in the third trimester of pregnancy. The chain carries TRBV2 and TRBJ2-7; D call uncertain. This TCR derives from a female donor with multiple sclerosis, enrolled in a pregnancy study. CDR3 region: CASSEARKEYF. In DNA form, the CDR3 reads TGTGCCAGCAGTGAAGCGCGGAAGGAGTACTTC.